A selection of T cell receptor beta chains follows, all from one sample in a study of cytomegalovirus exposure and HLA in healthy donors. This table comes from immunoSEQ multiplex PCR, and its TCRdb copy is limited to in-frame clones, with some not included. The data show some 200,000 clones, with about four fifths seen just once and roughly 1.5% held by the top ten. What was sequenced was PBMCs. The receptors were sampled from a man between 45 and 60 years old in good health and CMV-seronegative. CDR3s include the opening cysteine and the closing phenylalanine or tryptophan. A D gene is named only where the DNA matches it firmly. Not every row has a clone size; where given, it reads once, few, many or a size class.

d_gene,j_gene,abundance,v_gene,len,CDR3aa,CDR3nt
.,TRBJ1-3,.,TRBV19,14,CASSPSIPGNTIYF,TGTGCCAGTAGCCCGAGTATTCCTGGAAACACCATATATTTT
TRBD2,TRBJ2-2,.,TRBV7-8,18,CASSRFLAEGSNTGELFF,TGTGCCAGCAGCCGCTTCCTAGCGGAGGGTTCGAACACCGGGGAGCTGTTTTTT
TRBD1,TRBJ2-3,.,TRBV5-1,15,CASSLPGQGTDTQYF,TGCGCCAGCAGCCTTCCAGGACAGGGCACAGATACGCAGTATTTT
.,TRBJ2-7,.,TRBV7-2,13,CASSSGIPLLGYF,TGTGCCAGCAGCTCGGGGATCCCCCTTTTGGGGTACTTC
.,TRBJ2-7,once,TRBV9,16,CASSVDRSSKSYEQYF,TGTGCCAGCAGCGTAGATCGGAGTAGTAAATCCTACGAGCAGTACTTC
.,TRBJ1-3,once,TRBV6-1,14,CASSRSSSGNTIYF,TGTGCCAGTTCCAGATCAAGCTCTGGAAACACCATATATTTT
.,TRBJ1-5,.,TRBV18,12,CASSDSGQPQHF,TGTGCCAGCTCAGACTCAGGGCAGCCCCAGCATTTT
.,TRBJ2-5,.,TRBV5-1,15,CASSHTDGNQETQYF,TGCGCCAGCAGCCACACAGACGGAAACCAAGAGACCCAGTACTTC
TRBD2,TRBJ2-1,.,TRBV7-9,16,CASSLSSSGPLGEQFF,TGTGCCAGCAGCTTATCATCTAGCGGTCCTCTAGGTGAGCAGTTCTTC
.,TRBJ1-1,.,TRBV10-3,13,CAISESWNTEAFF,TGTGCCATCAGTGAGTCCTGGAACACTGAAGCTTTCTTT
TRBD2,TRBJ2-3,.,TRBV9,15,CASSAAGGRTDTQYF,TGTGCCAGCAGCGCGGCGGGAGGCCGCACAGATACGCAGTATTTT
TRBD1,TRBJ2-7,.,TRBV28,12,CASSLWTGEQYF,TGTGCCAGCAGTTTGTGGACAGGAGAGCAGTACTTC
TRBD1,TRBJ1-5,once,TRBV7-9,14,CASSYTGGVQPQHF,TGTGCCAGCAGTTACACAGGGGGCGTTCAGCCCCAGCATTTT
TRBD1,TRBJ2-7,.,TRBV29-1,12,CSVGGQGYEQYF,TGCAGCGTTGGCGGACAGGGTTACGAGCAGTACTTC
.,TRBJ2-1,few,TRBV4-2,18,CASSQASGIPADRNEQFF,TGTGCCAGCAGCCAGGCCAGTGGAATCCCCGCGGATCGGAATGAGCAGTTCTTC